This T cell receptor (beta chain) originates from a study of cytomegalovirus exposure and HLA in healthy donors. It was with 60 Vbeta and 13 Jbeta primers that the PCR ran. Sequencing used immunoSEQ multiplex PCR; TCRdb keeps in-frame clones, though not all of them. The sample carries about 200,000 clones, about 81% recorded once. CDR1 and CDR2 (germline): LGHNA, YNFKEQ. V was pared by 0 bases and J by 8 bases, with 16 bases between. The CDR3 runs to 15 residues. The source material was PBMCs. The chain carries TRBV4-2 and TRBJ1-2; weak D call: TRBD1 (6 bases). The receptor was derived from a man aged 18 to 35 in good health and CMV-seronegative. CDR3 in amino acids: CASSQDRRGGGGYTF. CDR3 sequence (DNA): TGTGCCAGCAGCCAAGATCGAAGGGGGGGCGGGGGCTACACCTTC.